The T cell receptor (beta chain) under discussion was sequenced for a study of T cells in women clearing cervical HPV infection. V was clipped by 6 bases and J by 5 bases, with 17 bases between them. The V gene's germline CDR1 is SNHLY and CDR2 FYNNEI. The CDR3 totals 15 residues. immunoSEQ multiplex PCR used an average of 1200 ng genomic DNA. Profiling relied on immunoSEQ multiplex PCR, and the TCRdb table lists in-frame clones only, not all of them. This sample's clone table lists tens of thousands of clones. Concerning this clone itself: No antigen is known for it. The sequence runs out 3 residues before the end of the CDR3; the remainder is reconstructed from the germline J gene.

General study findings and limits: Controls had more TRBV6-7 (approximately 0.16%) than cases (around 0.11%).

Dot-blot hybridization genotyped cervical HPV amplified with MY09/MY11 PCR. This rearrangement joins TRBV2 to TRBJ2-1, with D possibly matching TRBD2 (5 bases). The material sequenced was blood buffy coat. The clonotype comes from a woman aged 18 to 75 with a cervical HPV16 infection that either progressed to CIN3+ or cleared (not recorded which). CDR3 protein: CASRVDRGGNNEQFF. CDR3 DNA (partial): TGTGCCAGCAGGGTCGATCGCGGAGGAAACAATGAG.